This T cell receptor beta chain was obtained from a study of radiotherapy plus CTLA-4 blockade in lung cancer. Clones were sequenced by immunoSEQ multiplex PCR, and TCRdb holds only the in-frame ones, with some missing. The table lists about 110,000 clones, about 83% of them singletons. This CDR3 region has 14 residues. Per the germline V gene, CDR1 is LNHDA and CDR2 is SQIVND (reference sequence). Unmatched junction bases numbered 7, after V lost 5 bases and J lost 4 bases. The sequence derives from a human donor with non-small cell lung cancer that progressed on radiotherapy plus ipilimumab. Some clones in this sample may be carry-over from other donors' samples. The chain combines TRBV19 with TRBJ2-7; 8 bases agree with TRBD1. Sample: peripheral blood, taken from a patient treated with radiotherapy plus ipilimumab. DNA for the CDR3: TGTGCCAGTAGTCGTAGGACAGGGATATACGAGCAGTACTTC. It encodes CASSRRTGIYEQYF.